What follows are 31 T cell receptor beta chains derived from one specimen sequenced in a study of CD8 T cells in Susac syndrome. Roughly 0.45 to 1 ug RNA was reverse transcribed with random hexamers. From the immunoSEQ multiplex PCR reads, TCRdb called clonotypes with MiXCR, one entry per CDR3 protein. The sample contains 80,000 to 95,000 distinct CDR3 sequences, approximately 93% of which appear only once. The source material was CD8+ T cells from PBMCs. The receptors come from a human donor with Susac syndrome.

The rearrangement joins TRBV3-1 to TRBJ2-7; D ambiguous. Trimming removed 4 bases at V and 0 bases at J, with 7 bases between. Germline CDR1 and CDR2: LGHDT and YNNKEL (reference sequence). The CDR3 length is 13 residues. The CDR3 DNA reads TGTGCCAGCAGCCCCCCGAGCTCCTACGAGCAGTACTTC. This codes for CASSPPSSYEQYF.

CDR3 bases: TGTGCCAGCAGTTCTCTGGACTGGACCGGCACAGATACGCAGTATTTT. Translating gives CASSSLDWTGTDTQYF. This rearrangement joins TRBV27 to TRBJ2-3; D perhaps matches TRBD2 (5 bases). The V and J ends lost 4 bases and 1 base respectively, with 15 bases between them. CDR3 length equals 16 residues. Germline CDR1 MNHEY, CDR2 SMNVEV (reference sequence).

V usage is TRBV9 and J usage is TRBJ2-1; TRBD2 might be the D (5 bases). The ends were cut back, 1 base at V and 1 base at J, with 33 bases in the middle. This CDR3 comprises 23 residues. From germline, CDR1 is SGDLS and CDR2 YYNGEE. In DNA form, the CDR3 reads TGTGCCAGCAGCGTACCTAAGTCGCAACTAGTTCTTAGAACAAAACCTTCCTACAATGAGCAGTTCTTC. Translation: CASSVPKSQLVLRTKPSYNEQFF.

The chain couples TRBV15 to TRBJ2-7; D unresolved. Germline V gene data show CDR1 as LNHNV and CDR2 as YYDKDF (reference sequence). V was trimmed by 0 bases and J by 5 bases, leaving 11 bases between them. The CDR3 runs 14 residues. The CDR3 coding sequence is TGTGCCACCAGCAGAGATCCCGGGTTCGACGAGCAGTACTTC. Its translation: CATSRDPGFDEQYF.

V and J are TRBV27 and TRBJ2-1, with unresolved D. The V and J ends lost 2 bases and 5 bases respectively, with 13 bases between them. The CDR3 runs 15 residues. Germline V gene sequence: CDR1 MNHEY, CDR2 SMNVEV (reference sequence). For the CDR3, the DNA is TGTGCCAGCAGTTTAGTCTGGAGTGGGAACAATGAGCAGTTCTTC. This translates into CASSLVWSGNNEQFF.

CDR3: CASSHDRDQLHGYTF. DNA for the CDR3: TGTGCCAGCAGCCACGATAGGGACCAACTCCACGGCTACACCTTC. The chain joins TRBV3-1 to TRBJ1-2; D may be TRBD1 (5 bases). The V end lost 3 bases, the J end lost 8 bases, and 19 bases lay between the germline ends. The germline V gene encodes CDR1 LGHDT and CDR2 YNNKEL (reference sequence). The CDR3 is made up of 15 amino acids.

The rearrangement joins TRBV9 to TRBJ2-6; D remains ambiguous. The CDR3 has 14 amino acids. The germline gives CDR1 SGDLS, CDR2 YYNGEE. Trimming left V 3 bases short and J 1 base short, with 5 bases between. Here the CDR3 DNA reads TGTGCCAGCAGCGGCCAATCTGGGGCCAACGTCCTGACTTTC. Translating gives CASSGQSGANVLTF.

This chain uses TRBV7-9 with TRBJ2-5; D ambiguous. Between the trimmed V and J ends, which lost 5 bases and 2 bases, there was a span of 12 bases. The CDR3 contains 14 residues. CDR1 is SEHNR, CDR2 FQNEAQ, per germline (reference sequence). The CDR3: CASSPTDGQETQYF. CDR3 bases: TGTGCCAGCAGCCCTACGGACGGTCAAGAGACCCAGTACTTC.

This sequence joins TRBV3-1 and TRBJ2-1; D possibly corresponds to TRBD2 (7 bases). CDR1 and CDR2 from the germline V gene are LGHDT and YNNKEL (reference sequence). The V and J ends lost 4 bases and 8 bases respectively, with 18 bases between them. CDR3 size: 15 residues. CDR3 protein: CASSPSRGALDEQFF. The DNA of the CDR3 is TGTGCCAGCAGCCCGTCCCGGGGGGCCCTGGATGAGCAGTTCTTC.

CDR3 sequence: CASSSRLAGVAYEQYF. DNA for the CDR3: TGTGCCAGCAGCTCCCGCCTAGCGGGAGTTGCCTACGAGCAGTACTTC. This chain links TRBV7-8 with TRBJ2-7; 10 positions match TRBD2. J gave up 2 bases and V 4 bases, and 8 bases lay outside the gene matches. Germline assignment: CDR1 SGHVS and CDR2 FQNEAQ. The CDR3 has 16 amino acids.

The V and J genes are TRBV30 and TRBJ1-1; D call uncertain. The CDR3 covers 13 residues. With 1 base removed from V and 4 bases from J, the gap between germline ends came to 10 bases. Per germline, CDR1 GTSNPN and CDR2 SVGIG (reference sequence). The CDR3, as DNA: TGTGCCTGGAGTGACCTCTTGGGCACTGAAGCTTTCTTT. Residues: CAWSDLLGTEAFF.

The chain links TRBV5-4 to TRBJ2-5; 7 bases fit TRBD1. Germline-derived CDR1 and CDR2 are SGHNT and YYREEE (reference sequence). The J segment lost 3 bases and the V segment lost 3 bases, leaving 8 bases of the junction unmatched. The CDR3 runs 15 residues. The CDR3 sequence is CASSWGWGTEETQYF. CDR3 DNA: TGTGCCAGCAGCTGGGGGTGGGGGACAGAAGAGACCCAGTACTTC.

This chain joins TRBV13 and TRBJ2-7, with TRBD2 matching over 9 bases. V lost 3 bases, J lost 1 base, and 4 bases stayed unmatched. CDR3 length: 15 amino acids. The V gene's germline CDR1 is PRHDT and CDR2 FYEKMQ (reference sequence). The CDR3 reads CASSFPAGGSYEQYF. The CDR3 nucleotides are TGTGCCAGCAGCTTCCCGGCGGGAGGGTCCTACGAGCAGTACTTC.

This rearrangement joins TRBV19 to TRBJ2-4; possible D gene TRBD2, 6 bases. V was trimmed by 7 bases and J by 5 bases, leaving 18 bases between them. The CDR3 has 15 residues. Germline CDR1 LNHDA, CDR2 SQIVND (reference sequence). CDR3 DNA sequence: TGTGCCAGTACCACAACTCGGGGGTTCGAAAACATTCAGTACTTC. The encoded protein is CASTTTRGFENIQYF.

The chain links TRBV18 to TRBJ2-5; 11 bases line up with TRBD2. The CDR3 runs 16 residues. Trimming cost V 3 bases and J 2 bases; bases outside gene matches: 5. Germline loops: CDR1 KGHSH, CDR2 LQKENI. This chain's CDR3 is CASSPGTSGAQETQYF. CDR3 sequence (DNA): TGTGCCAGCTCACCCGGGACTAGCGGAGCACAAGAGACCCAGTACTTC.

This CDR3 is CASSPGGGGEQYF. CDR3 coding DNA: TGCGCCAGCAGCCCTGGAGGGGGCGGCGAGCAGTACTTC. The chain is built from TRBV4-3 and TRBJ2-7; a weak D match, TRBD1 (7 bases). The CDR3 has 13 amino acids. The V gene's germline CDR1 is LGHNA and CDR2 YSLEER. Deletions cut 4 bases from V and 6 bases from J, with 13 bases between.

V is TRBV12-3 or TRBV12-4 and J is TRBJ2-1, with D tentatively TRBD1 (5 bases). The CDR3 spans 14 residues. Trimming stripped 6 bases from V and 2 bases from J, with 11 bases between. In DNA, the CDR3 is TGTGCCAGCAGACCTGGGGCCGCCTACAATGAGCAGTTCTTC. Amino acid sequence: CASRPGAAYNEQFF.

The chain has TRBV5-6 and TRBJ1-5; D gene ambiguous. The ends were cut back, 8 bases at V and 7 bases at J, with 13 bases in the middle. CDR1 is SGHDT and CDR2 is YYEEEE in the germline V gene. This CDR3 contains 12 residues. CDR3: CASSYARQPQHF. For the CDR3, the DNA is TGTGCCAGTTCGTATGCGCGACAGCCCCAGCATTTT.

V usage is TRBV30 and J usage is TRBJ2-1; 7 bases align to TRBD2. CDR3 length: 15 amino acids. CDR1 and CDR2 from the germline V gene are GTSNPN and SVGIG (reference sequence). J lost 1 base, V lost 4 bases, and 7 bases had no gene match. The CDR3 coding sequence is TGTGCCTGGAATCCGGGACTAACTTCCTACAATGAGCAGTTCTTC. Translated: CAWNPGLTSYNEQFF.

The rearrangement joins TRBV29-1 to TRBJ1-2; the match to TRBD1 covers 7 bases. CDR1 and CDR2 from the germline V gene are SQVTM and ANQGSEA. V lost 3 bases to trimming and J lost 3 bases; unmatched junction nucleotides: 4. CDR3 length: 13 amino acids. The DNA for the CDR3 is TGCAGCGTTGACCGGCAGGGGGACTATGGCTACACCTTC. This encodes CSVDRQGDYGYTF.

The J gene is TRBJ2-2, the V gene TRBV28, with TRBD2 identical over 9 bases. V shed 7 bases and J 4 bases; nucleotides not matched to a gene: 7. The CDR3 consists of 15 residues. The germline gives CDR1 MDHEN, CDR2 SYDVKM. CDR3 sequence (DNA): TGTGCCAGCAAGGCGCTAGCGGGAACCACCGGGGAGCTGTTTTTT. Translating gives CASKALAGTTGELFF.

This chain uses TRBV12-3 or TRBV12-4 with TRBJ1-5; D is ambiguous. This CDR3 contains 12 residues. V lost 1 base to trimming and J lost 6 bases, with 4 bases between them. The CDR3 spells CASSLVLQPQHF. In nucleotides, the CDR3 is TGTGCCAGCAGTTTAGTACTTCAGCCCCAGCATTTT.

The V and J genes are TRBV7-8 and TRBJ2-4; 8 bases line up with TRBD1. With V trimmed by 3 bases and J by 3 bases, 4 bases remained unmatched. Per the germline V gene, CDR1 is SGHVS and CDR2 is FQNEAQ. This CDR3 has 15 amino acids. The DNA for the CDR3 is TGTGCCAGCAGCTTGGACAGGGTGGGCAAAAACATTCAGTACTTC. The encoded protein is CASSLDRVGKNIQYF. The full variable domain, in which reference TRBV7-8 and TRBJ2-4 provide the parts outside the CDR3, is GAGVSQSPRYKVAKRGQDVALRCDPISGHVSLFWYQQALGQGPEFLTYFQNEAQLDKSGLPSDRFFAERPEGSVSTLKIQRTQQEDSAVYLCASSLDRVGKNIQYFGAGTRLSVL.

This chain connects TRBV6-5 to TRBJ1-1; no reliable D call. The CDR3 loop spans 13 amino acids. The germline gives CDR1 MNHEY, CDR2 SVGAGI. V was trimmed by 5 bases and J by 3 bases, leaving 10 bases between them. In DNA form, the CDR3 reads TGTGCCAGCAGTCAACGAGAAGACACTGAAGCTTTCTTT. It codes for CASSQREDTEAFF.

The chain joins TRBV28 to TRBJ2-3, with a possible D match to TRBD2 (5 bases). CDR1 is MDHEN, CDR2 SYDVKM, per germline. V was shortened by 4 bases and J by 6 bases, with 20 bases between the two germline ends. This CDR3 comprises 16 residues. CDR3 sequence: CASSSPLVEVSDTQYF. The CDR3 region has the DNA TGTGCCAGCAGTTCCCCCCTAGTGGAGGTTTCGGATACGCAGTATTTT.

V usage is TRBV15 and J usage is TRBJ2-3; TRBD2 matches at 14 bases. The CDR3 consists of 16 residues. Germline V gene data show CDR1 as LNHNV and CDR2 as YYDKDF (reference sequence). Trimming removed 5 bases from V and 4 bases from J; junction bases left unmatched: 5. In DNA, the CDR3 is TGTGCCACCAGCGTGGGACTAGCGGGAGCCGCAGATACGCAGTATTTT. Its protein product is CATSVGLAGAADTQYF.

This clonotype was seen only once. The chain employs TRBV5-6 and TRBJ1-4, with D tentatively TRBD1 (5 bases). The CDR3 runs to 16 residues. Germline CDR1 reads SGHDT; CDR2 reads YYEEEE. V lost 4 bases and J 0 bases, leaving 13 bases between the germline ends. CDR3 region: CASSNRDETTNEKLFF. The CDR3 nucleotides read TGTGCCAGCAGCAATCGGGACGAGACAACTAATGAAAAACTGTTTTTT. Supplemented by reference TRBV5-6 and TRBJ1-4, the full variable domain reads DAGVTQSPTHLIKTRGQQVTLRCSPKSGHDTVSWYQQALGQGPQFIFQYYEEEERQRGNFPDRFSGHQFPNYSSELNVNALLLGDSALYLCASSNRDETTNEKLFFGSGTQLSVL.

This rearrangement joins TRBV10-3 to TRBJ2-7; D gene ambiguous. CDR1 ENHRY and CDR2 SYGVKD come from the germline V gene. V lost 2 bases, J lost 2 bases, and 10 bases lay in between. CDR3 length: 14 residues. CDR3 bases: TGTGCCATCAGTGAGGGCCTGGAAACCTACGAGCAGTACTTC. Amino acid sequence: CAISEGLETYEQYF.

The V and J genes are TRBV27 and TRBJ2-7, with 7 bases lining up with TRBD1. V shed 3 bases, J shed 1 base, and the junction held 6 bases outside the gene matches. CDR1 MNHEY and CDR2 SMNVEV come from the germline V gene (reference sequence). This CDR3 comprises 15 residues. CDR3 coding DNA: TGTGCCAGCAGTTTCCGGGACAGTCCTTCCTACGAGCAGTACTTC. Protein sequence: CASSFRDSPSYEQYF.

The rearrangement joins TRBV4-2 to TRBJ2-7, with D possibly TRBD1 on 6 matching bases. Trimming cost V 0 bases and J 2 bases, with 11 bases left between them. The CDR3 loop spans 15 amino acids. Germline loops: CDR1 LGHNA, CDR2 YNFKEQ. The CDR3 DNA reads TGTGCCAGCAGCCAAGATCTCCAGGGGACCTACGAGCAGTACTTC. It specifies CASSQDLQGTYEQYF.

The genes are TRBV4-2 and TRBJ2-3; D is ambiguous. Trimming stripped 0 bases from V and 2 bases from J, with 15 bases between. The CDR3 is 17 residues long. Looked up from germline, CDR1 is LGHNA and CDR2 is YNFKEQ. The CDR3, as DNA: TGTGCCAGCAGCCAAGATCCGGACCACCTCCACACAGATACGCAGTATTTT. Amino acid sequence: CASSQDPDHLHTDTQYF.